The next 23 T cell receptor beta chains were all read from a single sample in a study of cytomegalovirus exposure and HLA in healthy donors. PCR employed 60 Vbeta and 13 Jbeta primers. Repertoires were generated with immunoSEQ multiplex PCR, while TCRdb's copy carries only in-frame clones and drops some. The repertoire table contains around 210,000 clones. The sequencing sample was made of PBMCs. The receptors derive from a young woman in good health and CMV-seropositive.

This CDR3 reads CASRGGTGSYNEQFF. As DNA, the CDR3 is TGTGCCAGCAGGGGGGGGACAGGGAGCTACAATGAGCAGTTCTTC. The chain couples TRBV6-1 to TRBJ2-1; 9 bases align to TRBD1. The germline V gene has CDR1 MNHNS and CDR2 SASEGT. The trim removed 6 bases at V and 3 bases at J, leaving 6 bases unmatched. The CDR3 length is 15 residues.

The V and J genes are TRBV27 and TRBJ2-3; no definite D call. V was pared by 6 bases and J by 1 base, with 14 bases between. This CDR3 is built from 15 residues. Looked up from germline, CDR1 is MNHEY and CDR2 is SMNVEV (reference sequence). CDR3 protein: CASRPGFSGTDTQYF. The CDR3 nucleotides read TGTGCCAGCAGGCCAGGCTTTTCTGGCACAGATACGCAGTATTTT.

The rearrangement uses TRBV2 and TRBJ2-7; tentative D call: TRBD1 (6 bases). Germline V gene sequence: CDR1 SNHLY, CDR2 FYNNEI. The germline V and J ends were trimmed by 5 bases and 6 bases, with 8 bases remaining between them. CDR3 length: 11 residues. CDR3 DNA: TGTGCCAGCAGTCAGGGGTCCGAGCAGTACTTC. Translating it yields CASSQGSEQYF.

The genes are TRBV7-2 and TRBJ1-1; TRBD1 is a possible D gene (6 bases). The V gene lost 6 bases and the J gene lost 7 bases, with 15 bases spanning the gap. CDR3 length: 13 residues. The germline gives CDR1 SGHTA, CDR2 FQGNSA. The CDR3 coding sequence is TGTGCCAGCAGTCCTACCGGGACAAGTGAAGCTTTCTTT. The encoded protein is CASSPTGTSEAFF.

This chain uses TRBV5-1 with TRBJ1-2, with TRBD1 matching 10 bases. The V segment lost 4 bases and the J segment 1 base; nucleotides outside the gene matches: 7. The CDR3 has 16 residues. Germline values: CDR1 SGHRS, CDR2 YFSETQ. The CDR3 sequence: CASSDGQGVINYGYTF. The CDR3 DNA reads TGCGCCAGCAGCGATGGACAGGGGGTGATTAACTATGGCTACACCTTC.

For the CDR3, the DNA is TGTGCCAGTAGTATATCGGGATACACCATATATTTT. Residues: CASSISGYTIYF. The chain has TRBV19 and TRBJ1-3; D is unresolved. The germline gives CDR1 LNHDA, CDR2 SQIVND (reference sequence). V lost 2 bases and J 8 bases, leaving 7 bases between the germline ends. This CDR3 has 12 residues.

In the case of this clone: Distinct nucleotide sequences in the sample also encode this CDR3. The chain carries TRBV2 and TRBJ2-7; 8 bases align to TRBD2. The CDR3 runs 15 residues. The trim removed 0 bases at V and 9 bases at J, leaving 10 bases unmatched. CDR1 SNHLY and CDR2 FYNNEI come from the germline V gene. The CDR3 is CASSEAGSGGEWQYF. The CDR3 DNA is TGTGCCAGCAGTGAAGCGGGGTCCGGGGGGGAATGGCAGTACTTC.

The rearrangement links TRBV19 to TRBJ1-2; no clear D gene. V was pared by 4 bases and J by 4 bases, with 4 bases between. The CDR3 consists of 11 residues. Germline CDR1 LNHDA, CDR2 SQIVND (reference sequence). In nucleotides, the CDR3 is TGTGCCAGTAGTACCTCCTATGGCTACACCTTC. Protein sequence: CASSTSYGYTF.

This rearrangement joins TRBV2 to TRBJ2-2; 8 nucleotides match TRBD2. Trimming cost V 2 bases and J 4 bases; bases outside gene matches: 6. CDR3 length equals 16 residues. Germline CDR1 is SNHLY and CDR2 is FYNNEI. The CDR3: CASSEQGLEATGELFF. The CDR3 DNA sequence: TGTGCCAGCAGTGAACAGGGACTAGAGGCCACCGGGGAGCTGTTTTTT.

The genes are TRBV5-1 and TRBJ2-2, with D uncertain. Germline V gene sequence: CDR1 SGHRS, CDR2 YFSETQ. This CDR3 spans 14 amino acids. Between the trimmed V and J ends, which lost 7 bases and 3 bases, there was a span of 13 bases. Here the CDR3 reads CASQALPHTGELFF. The CDR3 nucleotides are TGCGCCAGCCAAGCGCTCCCCCACACCGGGGAGCTGTTTTTT.

This chain uses TRBV18 with TRBJ2-5; D gene ambiguous. The V gene lost 2 bases and the J gene lost 0 bases, with 13 bases spanning the gap. CDR1 is KGHSH and CDR2 is LQKENI in the germline V gene. CDR3 length: 16 residues. CDR3 sequence reads: CASSPGYRRNQETQYF. CDR3 DNA sequence: TGTGCCAGCTCACCAGGATACCGGCGGAACCAAGAGACCCAGTACTTC.

With respect to this clone: A junction boundary mismatches the germline segment, possibly from a read error. V usage is TRBV5-4 and J usage is TRBJ2-1; 9 bases map to TRBD2. Germline V CDR1 and CDR2: SGHNT, YYREEE (reference sequence). The CDR3 is made up of 16 amino acids. In DNA, the CDR3 is TGTGCCAGCGGCTTGGCCGGCGGGGGGGCCAATAATGAGCAGTTCTTC. This codes for CASGLAGGGANNEQFF.

V usage is TRBV6-1 and J usage is TRBJ1-2, with D perhaps TRBD1 (6 bases). This CDR3 spans 15 amino acids. Germline V gene sequence: CDR1 MNHNS, CDR2 SASEGT. Deletions cut 0 bases from V and 4 bases from J, with 12 bases between. This CDR3 is CASSEALQGGYGYTF. As DNA, the CDR3 is TGTGCCAGCAGTGAAGCGCTACAGGGTGGCTATGGCTACACCTTC.

The chain has TRBV4-3 and TRBJ2-6; 12 nucleotides match TRBD2. The CDR3 has 21 amino acids. The J segment lost 2 bases and the V segment lost 0 bases, leaving 11 bases of the junction unmatched. Per germline, CDR1 LGHNA and CDR2 YSLEER. The CDR3 protein is CASSQDAPPLAGGPGANVLTF. Here the CDR3 DNA reads TGCGCCAGCAGCCAAGATGCCCCCCCCCTAGCGGGAGGGCCTGGGGCCAACGTCCTGACTTTC.

This chain joins TRBV27 and TRBJ2-2; D not resolved. The ends were cut back, 2 bases at V and 4 bases at J, with 11 bases in the middle. The CDR3 has 15 amino acids. The V gene's germline CDR1 is MNHEY and CDR2 SMNVEV (reference sequence). The CDR3 reads CASSLTSRGTGELFF. The CDR3, as DNA: TGTGCCAGCAGTTTAACGTCCAGAGGCACCGGGGAGCTGTTTTTT.

J is TRBJ1-5 and V is TRBV19, with D possibly matching TRBD1 (5 bases). The CDR3 extends over 15 amino acids. Trimming took off 4 bases at V and 0 bases at J, with 10 bases between the two ends. CDR1 is LNHDA, CDR2 SQIVND, per germline (reference sequence). The CDR3 spells CASSRGVYSNQPQHF. The CDR3 coding sequence is TGTGCCAGTAGTAGGGGGGTTTATAGCAATCAGCCCCAGCATTTT.

The chain combines TRBV11-3 with TRBJ1-2; D is possibly TRBD1 (5 bases). Deletions cut 4 bases from V and 6 bases from J, with 12 bases between. This CDR3 region has 13 residues. Germline CDR1 is SGHNT and CDR2 is YENEEA. The CDR3 reads CASSSPGGNGYTF. The CDR3, as DNA: TGTGCCAGCAGCTCCCCGGGGGGGAATGGCTACACCTTC.

The V and J genes are TRBV10-3 and TRBJ2-7; the match to TRBD2 covers 10 bases. The CDR3 runs to 15 residues. Germline CDR1 reads ENHRY; CDR2 reads SYGVKD. With V trimmed by 0 bases and J by 4 bases, 3 bases remained unmatched. CDR3 sequence (DNA): TGTGCCATCAGTGAGTCGGCTAGCGGGAGATACGAGCAGTACTTC. The encoded protein is CAISESASGRYEQYF.

The chain recombines TRBV7-7 with TRBJ2-3, with TRBD1 as a possible D gene (5 bases). Germline V gene sequence: CDR1 SSHAT, CDR2 FNYEAQ (reference sequence). There are 15 residues in the CDR3. V lost 1 base to trimming and J lost 2 bases, with 10 bases between them. CDR3 DNA: TGTGCCAGCAGCTTAGGTGACAGTCTCACAGATACGCAGTATTTT. This encodes CASSLGDSLTDTQYF. The full variable domain, completed using reference TRBV7-7 and TRBJ2-3, is GAGVSQSPRYKVTKRGQDVTLRCDPISSHATLYWYQQALGQGPEFLTYFNYEAQPDKSGLPSDRFSAERPEGSISTLTIQRTEQRDSAMYRCASSLGDSLTDTQYFGPGTRLTVL.

The chain recombines TRBV4-1 with TRBJ2-7; 9 bases are shared with TRBD1. V gave up 5 bases and J gave up 2 bases; unmatched junction bases: 16. The length of the CDR3 is 18 residues. Per the germline V gene, CDR1 is MGHRA and CDR2 is YSYEKL. CDR3 loop: CASSYATPGTGNPYEQYF. The CDR3 DNA follows: TGCGCCAGCAGCTACGCGACCCCCGGGACAGGGAACCCCTACGAGCAGTACTTC.

The V call is TRBV5-6, the J call TRBJ2-1, with 9 bases lining up with TRBD2. This CDR3 has 16 amino acids. Germline V lookup: CDR1 SGHDT, CDR2 YYEEEE. Losses at the gene ends were 2 bases for V and 1 base for J; bases not matched to a gene: 4. In DNA, the CDR3 is TGTGCCAGCAGCTTAGCGGCGGGGGGGTCCTACAATGAGCAGTTCTTC. This translates into CASSLAAGGSYNEQFF. The full variable domain, in which reference TRBV5-6 and TRBJ2-1 provide the parts outside the CDR3, is DAGVTQSPTHLIKTRGQQVTLRCSPKSGHDTVSWYQQALGQGPQFIFQYYEEEERQRGNFPDRFSGHQFPNYSSELNVNALLLGDSALYLCASSLAAGGSYNEQFFGPGTRLTVL.

The chain carries TRBV4-3 and TRBJ2-7, with TRBD2 as a possible D gene (5 bases). This CDR3 is built from 18 residues. Germline V lookup: CDR1 LGHNA, CDR2 YSLEER. Trimming pared 1 base from V and 2 bases from J, leaving 21 bases between. Here the CDR3 DNA reads TGCGCCAGCAGCCAAGTCCTGCACAAAGAGGGAACAACCTACGAGCAGTACTTC. Its protein is CASSQVLHKEGTTYEQYF.

V usage is TRBV5-1 and J usage is TRBJ1-5, with 11 nucleotides matching TRBD1. Germline assignment: CDR1 SGHRS and CDR2 YFSETQ. This CDR3 has 15 residues. Losses at the gene ends were 5 bases for V and 5 bases for J; bases not matched to a gene: 6. The CDR3 spells CASSLGQGAYQPQHF. For the CDR3, the DNA is TGCGCCAGCAGTCTAGGACAGGGGGCTTATCAGCCCCAGCATTTT.